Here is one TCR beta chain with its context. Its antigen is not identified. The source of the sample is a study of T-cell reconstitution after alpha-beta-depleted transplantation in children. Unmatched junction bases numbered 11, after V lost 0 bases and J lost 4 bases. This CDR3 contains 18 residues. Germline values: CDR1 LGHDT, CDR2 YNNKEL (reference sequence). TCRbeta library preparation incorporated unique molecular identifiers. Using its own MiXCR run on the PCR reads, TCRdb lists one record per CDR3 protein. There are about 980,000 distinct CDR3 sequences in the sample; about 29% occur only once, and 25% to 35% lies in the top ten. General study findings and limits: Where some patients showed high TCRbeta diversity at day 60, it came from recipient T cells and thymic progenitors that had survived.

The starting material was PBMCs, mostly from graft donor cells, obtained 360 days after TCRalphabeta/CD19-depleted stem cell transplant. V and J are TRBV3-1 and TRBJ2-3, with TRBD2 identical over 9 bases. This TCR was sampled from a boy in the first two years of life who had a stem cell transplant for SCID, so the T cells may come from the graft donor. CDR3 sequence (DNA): TGTGCCAGCAGCCAAGATTACCCAGCGGGGGGTGCCGCAGATACGCAGTATTTT. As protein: CASSQDYPAGGAADTQYF.